This T cell receptor beta chain stems from a study of T cell responses to AZD1222 COVID-19 vaccine. The wider study: Analysis merged second doses at about 4 or about 12 weeks.

Study observations and caveats: Just a handful of people given AZD1222 tested seropositive at baseline. The donor cohort was predominantly white British with a female majority, and clonal diversity may have been underestimated.

As for this clone: The antigen is unknown.

Using immunoSEQ multiplex PCR, the repertoire was profiled, and TCRdb retains in-frame clones only, with some absent. This table holds about 180,000 clones, roughly 91% found once. CDR1 and CDR2 from the germline V gene are LGHDT and YNNKEL (reference sequence). V dropped 1 base and J dropped 0; count of bases not matched to a gene: 5. The length of the CDR3 is 17 residues. The receptor was isolated from an adult in good health. The chain joins TRBV3-1 (or the pseudogene TRBV3-2) to TRBJ1-4, with 7 bases identical to TRBD1. Sequencing used peripheral blood, obtained on day 0 of AZD1222 vaccination. The CDR3 coding sequence is TGTGCCAGCAGCCAAGTCCGGGACAGCGCAACTAATGAAAAACTGTTTTTT. This gives the protein CASSQVRDSATNEKLFF.